This T cell receptor beta chain was observed in a study of blood T cell repertoires in COVID-19. Turning to the study itself: Acute and convalescent COVID-19 specimens originated in the United States, Italy and Spain. The analysed material was cDNA or gDNA that came from T cells, B-cell-depleted T cells, or PBMCs.

In the original analysis: Amplification of reference gene primers was used by the study to estimate nucleated cell counts. Here immunoSEQ multiplex PCR was the method, and the copy in TCRdb shows in-frame clones only, minus some. D and trimming were read from the DNA, whereas the V and J calls and clone size are those reported in that table. This table has 120,000 or so clones, approximately 85% appearing once. The TCR sequence derives from an older man with active or convalescent COVID-19. Input material: peripheral blood.

CDR3 sequence reads: CASSSTGGEAEAFF. CDR3 bases: TGCGCCAGCAGCTCCACAGGGGGGGAGGCTGAAGCTTTCTTT. This sequence joins TRBV5-1 and TRBJ1-1; TRBD1 matches at 8 bases. V shed 3 bases and J 6 bases; nucleotides not matched to a gene: 7. The CDR3 covers 14 residues. Germline CDR1 SGHRS, CDR2 YFSETQ. The whole variable domain, filled in from reference TRBV5-1 and TRBJ1-1, reads KAGVTQTPRYLIKTRGQQVTLSCSPISGHRSVSWYQQTPGQGLQFLFEYFSETQRNKGNFPGRFSGRQFSNSRSEMNVSTLELGDSALYLCASSSTGGEAEAFFGQGTRLTVV.